A single sample gave rise to the 23 T cell receptor beta chains below, sequenced in a study of blood T cell repertoires in COVID-19 (dated by TCRdb to 2020 to 2021). The library was built by means of the immunoSEQ multiplex PCR assay. The source is immuneACCESS, and TCRdb retained only in-frame sequences with V and J called. Part of the clones is not carried over; for the studies checked, unresolved V genes explain less than half of this, and the remainder is unexplained. Present in this sample are approximately 270,000 clones, about four fifths of which were seen just once. About 8.1% of the sample is in the top ten clones. Sequenced sample: peripheral blood. These receptor sequences come from a man aged 80 or over with acute or convalescent COVID-19.

This chain links TRBV19 with TRBJ2-7; 13 nucleotides match TRBD2. J was trimmed by 5 bases and V by 3 bases; bases with no gene match: 10. Per germline, CDR1 LNHDA and CDR2 SQIVND (reference sequence). This CDR3 has 17 residues. The CDR3 sequence is CASSMGLAGPAVDEQYF. CDR3 DNA sequence: TGTGCCAGTAGTATGGGACTAGCGGGACCCGCCGTGGACGAGCAGTACTTC.

The count of this clone is one. This chain joins TRBV5-1 and TRBJ1-5, with 7 bases lining up with TRBD1. The germline V gene has CDR1 SGHRS and CDR2 YFSETQ. With 0 bases clipped from V and 3 bases from J, the junction kept 3 bases outside the gene matches. The CDR3 loop spans 15 amino acids. The chain's CDR3 is CASSLGTGPNQPQHF. CDR3 in DNA: TGCGCCAGCAGCTTGGGGACAGGCCCCAATCAGCCCCAGCATTTT.

In this sample, this clone turned up once. The chain employs TRBV28 and TRBJ2-7, with D hard to call. V dropped 3 bases and J dropped 0 bases, with 12 bases sitting between them. CDR3 size: 15 residues. The germline V gene encodes CDR1 MDHEN and CDR2 SYDVKM. The CDR3 DNA sequence: TGTGCCAGCAGTTTTGGCGTCTCTAGCTCCTACGAGCAGTACTTC. It encodes CASSFGVSSSYEQYF.

This clone occurred once. The genes are TRBV24-1 and TRBJ2-2; D is uncertain. The germline gives CDR1 KGHDR, CDR2 SFDVKD. The CDR3 consists of 15 residues. The ends were cut back, 3 bases at V and 5 bases at J, with 12 bases in the middle. The CDR3 region has the DNA TGTGCCACCAGTGATCATAGCTCTGGGACCGGGGAGCTGTTTTTT. Its translation: CATSDHSSGTGELFF.

V and J are TRBV3-1 (or the pseudogene TRBV3-2) and TRBJ1-2, with D possibly being TRBD1 (5 bases). The V gene lost 3 bases and the J gene lost 4 bases, with 15 bases spanning the gap. The CDR3 has 15 residues. The germline gives CDR1 LGHDT, CDR2 YNNKEL (reference sequence). DNA for the CDR3: TGTGCCAGCAGCCAGACTGCAGGGATGACCTATGGCTACACCTTC. Translating gives CASSQTAGMTYGYTF.

A few counts support this clone. The rearrangement uses TRBV5-8 and TRBJ1-5, with a weak D call TRBD1 (5 bases). Germline V gives CDR1 SGHTS, CDR2 YDEGEE. V dropped 5 bases and J dropped 7 bases, with 22 bases sitting between them. The CDR3 has 16 amino acids. The CDR3 reads CASSNRQPNPPQPQHF. CDR3 DNA sequence: TGTGCCAGCAGTAACAGGCAACCAAACCCCCCACAGCCCCAGCATTTT.

V and J are TRBV21-1 and TRBJ1-5. TRBV21-1 is marked as a pseudogene. The CDR3 has 14 amino acids. In DNA, the CDR3 is TGTGCCAGCAGCAAAGCGTATAGCAATCAGCCCCAGCATTTT. Translated: CASSKAYSNQPQHF.

This clone was seen a few times. This rearrangement joins TRBV6-1 to TRBJ1-2; 7 bases are shared with TRBD1. The CDR3 spans 15 residues. V was clipped by 2 bases and J by 2 bases; unmatched bases: 5. Germline values: CDR1 MNHNS, CDR2 SASEGT. In nucleotides, the CDR3 is TGTGCCAGCAGTGAAACGGTAGGGGGCAACTATGGCTACACCTTC. This translates into CASSETVGGNYGYTF.

The J gene is TRBJ2-7, the V gene TRBV5-8; possible D gene TRBD1, 6 bases. V lost 4 bases and J 6 bases, leaving 20 bases between the germline ends. The CDR3 length is 15 residues. From germline, CDR1 is SGHTS and CDR2 YDEGEE. CDR3 in amino acids: CASSTGQTVSSEQYF. The DNA of the CDR3 is TGTGCCAGCAGCACCGGACAGACCGTATCCAGCGAGCAGTACTTC.

The V and J genes are TRBV5-1 and TRBJ1-3, with D maybe TRBD1 (6 bases). The V end lost 4 bases, the J end lost 7 bases, and 18 bases lay between the germline ends. The CDR3 runs 15 residues. CDR1 and CDR2 from the germline V gene are SGHRS and YFSETQ. CDR3 amino acids: CASSPSRQAGNTIYF. DNA for the CDR3: TGCGCCAGCAGCCCGTCGCGACAGGCCGGGAACACCATATATTTT.

V usage is TRBV24-1 and J usage is TRBJ1-5; 12 bases agree with TRBD1. CDR1 KGHDR and CDR2 SFDVKD come from the germline V gene. V was pared by 0 bases and J by 3 bases, with 20 bases of the junction left unmatched. CDR3 size: 23 residues. CDR3: CATSDLPTLGQGAPKVDNQPQHF. As DNA, the CDR3 is TGTGCCACCAGTGATTTGCCTACCTTGGGACAGGGGGCCCCAAAGGTTGACAATCAGCCCCAGCATTTT.

The rearrangement joins TRBV3-1 (or the pseudogene TRBV3-2) to TRBJ1-6; the match to TRBD1 covers 10 bases. Germline CDR1 LGHDT, CDR2 YNNKEL (reference sequence). V dropped 4 bases and J dropped 11; count of bases not matched to a gene: 8. The CDR3 has 15 amino acids. The CDR3: CASSLGTGVHTPLHF. The CDR3 DNA sequence: TGTGCCAGCAGCCTAGGGACAGGGGTTCATACACCCCTCCACTTT.

This clone was seen a single time. V is TRBV6-5 and J is TRBJ2-7; TRBD1 matches at 9 bases. CDR1 is MNHEY, CDR2 SVGAGI, per germline. CDR3 length: 15 amino acids. J gave up 2 bases and V 5 bases, and 7 bases lay outside the gene matches. CDR3 bases: TGTGCCAGCAGTCCCCCGACAGGGGGAGCCTACGAGCAGTACTTC. Translated: CASSPPTGGAYEQYF.

The rearrangement joins TRBV19 to TRBJ1-6; 7 positions match TRBD1. The CDR3 length is 17 residues. The germline gives CDR1 LNHDA, CDR2 SQIVND (reference sequence). V lost 7 bases and J lost 7; bases outside the gene matches: 16. The CDR3 DNA reads TGTGCCAGTACCGAGCTCTCTTTAGGGGGCGTGAATTCACCCCTCCACTTT. Protein sequence: CASTELSLGGVNSPLHF.

The chain carries TRBV5-4 and TRBJ1-4, with a weak D call TRBD1 (6 bases). Trimming stripped 0 bases from V and 8 bases from J, with 11 bases between. There are 14 residues in the CDR3. Germline CDR1 SGHNT, CDR2 YYREEE (reference sequence). CDR3 amino acids: CASSLENRDEKLFF. CDR3 nucleotide sequence: TGTGCCAGCAGCTTGGAAAACAGGGACGAAAAACTGTTTTTT.

The gene calls are TRBV4-1 and TRBJ2-2, with 10 bases aligning to TRBD2. The junction had 8 bases not matched to a gene; V was cut back by 0 bases and J by 4 bases. Germline CDR1 is MGHRA and CDR2 is YSYEKL. This CDR3 spans 18 amino acids. The CDR3 reads CASSQDPAGGPSTGELFF. Here the CDR3 DNA reads TGCGCCAGCAGCCAAGATCCAGCGGGGGGGCCTTCCACCGGGGAGCTGTTTTTT.

The rearrangement joins TRBV24-1 to TRBJ2-1; TRBD2 agrees at 14 bases. This CDR3 region has 13 residues. Germline loops: CDR1 KGHDR, CDR2 SFDVKD. J was trimmed by 15 bases and V by 6 bases; bases with no gene match: 6. CDR3 region: CATSPRLAGGPFF. The CDR3 DNA is TGTGCCACCAGTCCCCGACTAGCGGGGGGGCCGTTCTTC.

This clone appeared a single time. The gene calls are TRBV9 and TRBJ2-7; 14 nucleotides agree with TRBD2. Germline lookup yields CDR1 SGDLS and CDR2 YYNGEE. This CDR3 contains 16 residues. The junction had 3 bases not matched to a gene; V was cut back by 4 bases and J by 0 bases. The CDR3 coding sequence is TGTGCCAGCAGCCTCGGGACTAGCGGGAGCTCCTACGAGCAGTACTTC. Residues: CASSLGTSGSSYEQYF.

The rearrangement joins TRBV28 to TRBJ2-7, with D tentatively TRBD1 (5 bases). Germline CDR1 and CDR2: MDHEN and SYDVKM. V was pared by 5 bases and J by 3 bases, with 8 bases between. The CDR3 sequence is 12 residues long. CDR3 region: CASSQGYYEQYF. The CDR3 DNA sequence: TGTGCCAGCAGTCAGGGTTACTACGAGCAGTACTTC.

The chain is built from TRBV19 and TRBJ2-2; no firm D call. This CDR3 region has 15 residues. Germline V CDR1 and CDR2: LNHDA, SQIVND (reference sequence). V was shortened by 3 bases and J by 0 bases, with 8 bases between the two germline ends. CDR3 region: CASSISAANTGELFF. CDR3 coding DNA: TGTGCCAGTAGTATCTCGGCGGCGAACACCGGGGAGCTGTTTTTT.

The rearrangement links TRBV7-8 to TRBJ2-3; 13 bases are a match to TRBD2. V lost 1 base, J lost 4 bases, and 5 bases stayed unmatched. The CDR3 is made up of 17 amino acids. Germline lookup yields CDR1 SGHVS and CDR2 FQNEAQ. The CDR3 protein is CASSLVLLAGGPDTQYF. The CDR3 region has the DNA TGTGCCAGCAGCTTAGTGCTACTAGCGGGGGGGCCAGATACGCAGTATTTT.

This rearrangement joins TRBV30 to TRBJ1-1; TRBD1 agrees at 7 bases. There are 15 residues in the CDR3. J was trimmed by 1 base and V by 0 bases; bases with no gene match: 5. CDR1 is GTSNPN, CDR2 SVGIG, per germline (reference sequence). The DNA for the CDR3 is TGTGCCTGGAGTGTACTAGGACAGGAGAACACTGAAGCTTTCTTT. Its translation is CAWSVLGQENTEAFF.

Here the CDR3 DNA reads TGTGCCAGCAGCTTAGCCAGGGGAAGCAATCAGCCCCAGCATTTT. As protein: CASSLARGSNQPQHF. This sequence joins TRBV7-2 and TRBJ1-5; D possibly corresponds to TRBD1 (6 bases). The germline CDR1 and CDR2 sequences are SGHTA and FQGNSA. The V end lost 0 bases, the J end lost 1 base, and 7 bases lay between the germline ends. CDR3 length equals 15 residues.